The T cell receptor beta chain under discussion was sequenced for a study of CD8 T cells in Susac syndrome. With random hexamers, 0.5 to 1 ug RNA was reverse transcribed. TCRdb recomputed calls from the immunoSEQ multiplex PCR reads with MiXCR, one row per CDR3 protein. The sample contains approximately 170,000 distinct CDR3 sequences, approximately 93% of which appear only once. Looked up from germline, CDR1 is MNHEY and CDR2 is SVGEGT. The CDR3 is 12 amino acids. V lost 5 bases and J lost 6, with 10 bases in between. V gene TRBV6-2 or TRBV6-3 combines with J gene TRBJ1-2, with unresolved D. The sequenced sample consisted of CD4+ T cells from PBMCs. This sequence was found in a human donor with multiple sclerosis. The CDR3 sequence is CASSGPSDGYTF. The CDR3 DNA reads as TGTGCCAGCAGTGGCCCCTCTGATGGCTACACCTTC.